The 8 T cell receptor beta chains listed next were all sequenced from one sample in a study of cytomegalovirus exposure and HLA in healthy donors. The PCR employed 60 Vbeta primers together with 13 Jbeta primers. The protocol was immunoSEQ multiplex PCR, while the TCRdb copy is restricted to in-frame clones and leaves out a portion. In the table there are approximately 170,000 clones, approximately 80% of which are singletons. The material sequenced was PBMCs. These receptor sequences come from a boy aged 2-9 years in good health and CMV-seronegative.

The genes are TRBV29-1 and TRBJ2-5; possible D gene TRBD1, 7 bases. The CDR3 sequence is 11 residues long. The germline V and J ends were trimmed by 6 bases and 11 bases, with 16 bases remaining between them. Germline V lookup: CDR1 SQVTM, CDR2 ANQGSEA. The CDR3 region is CSVFRGEEQYF. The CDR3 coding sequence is TGCAGCGTCTTCAGGGGGGAAGAGCAGTACTTC. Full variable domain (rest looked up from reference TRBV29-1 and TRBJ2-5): SAVISQKPSRDICQRGTSLTIQCQVDSQVTMMFWYRQQPGQSLTLIATANQGSEATYESGFVIDKFPISRPNLTFSTLTVSNMSPEDSSIYLCSVFRGEEQYFGPGTRLLVL.

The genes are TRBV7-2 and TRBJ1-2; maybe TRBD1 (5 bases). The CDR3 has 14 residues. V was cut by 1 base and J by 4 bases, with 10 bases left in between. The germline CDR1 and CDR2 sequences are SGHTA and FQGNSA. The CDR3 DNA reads TGTGCCAGCAGCTTAGGTCCAAGGGGCTATGGCTACACCTTC. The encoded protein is CASSLGPRGYGYTF.

CDR3 DNA: TGTGCCAGTAGTATATCGGGGGTCTCGGAGACCCAGTACTTC. Its protein is CASSISGVSETQYF. The chain links TRBV19 to TRBJ2-5; perhaps TRBD2 as D (6 bases). The CDR3 runs 14 residues. Deletions cut 2 bases from V and 5 bases from J, with 12 bases between. The germline gives CDR1 LNHDA, CDR2 SQIVND (reference sequence). The full variable domain, in which reference TRBV19 and TRBJ2-5 provide the parts outside the CDR3, is DGGITQSPKYLFRKEGQNVTLSCEQNLNHDAMYWYRQDPGQGLRLIYYSQIVNDFQKGDIAEGYSVSREKKESFPLTVTSAQKNPTAFYLCASSISGVSETQYFGPGTRLLVL.

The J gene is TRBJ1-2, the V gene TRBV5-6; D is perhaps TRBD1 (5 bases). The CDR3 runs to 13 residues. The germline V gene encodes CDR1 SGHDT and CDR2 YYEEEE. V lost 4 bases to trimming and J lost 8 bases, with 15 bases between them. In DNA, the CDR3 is TGTGCCAGCAGCCTCGGGGGGATGTCGGGCTACACCTTC. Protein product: CASSLGGMSGYTF. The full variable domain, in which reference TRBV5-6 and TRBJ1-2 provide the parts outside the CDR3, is DAGVTQSPTHLIKTRGQQVTLRCSPKSGHDTVSWYQQALGQGPQFIFQYYEEEERQRGNFPDRFSGHQFPNYSSELNVNALLLGDSALYLCASSLGGMSGYTFGSGTRLTVV.

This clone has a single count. The CDR3: CASSFGGYAEAFF. The CDR3 DNA follows: TGTGCCAGCAGCTTCGGGGGTTATGCTGAAGCTTTCTTT. The chain is built from TRBV5-4 and TRBJ1-1, with D possibly being TRBD1 (5 bases). Germline V gene data show CDR1 as SGHNT and CDR2 as YYREEE (reference sequence). There are 13 residues in the CDR3. The V gene lost 2 bases and the J gene lost 6 bases, with 11 bases spanning the gap.

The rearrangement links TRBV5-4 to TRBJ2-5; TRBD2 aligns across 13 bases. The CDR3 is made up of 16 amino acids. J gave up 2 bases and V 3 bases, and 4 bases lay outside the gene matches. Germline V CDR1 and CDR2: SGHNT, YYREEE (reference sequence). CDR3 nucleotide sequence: TGTGCCAGCAGCTACCGACTAGCGGGGGGTCAAGAGACCCAGTACTTC. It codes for CASSYRLAGGQETQYF.

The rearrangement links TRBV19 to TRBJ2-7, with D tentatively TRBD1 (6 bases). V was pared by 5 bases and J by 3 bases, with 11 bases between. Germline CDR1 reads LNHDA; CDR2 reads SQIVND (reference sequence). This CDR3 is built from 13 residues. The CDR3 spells CASSPGTYYEQYF. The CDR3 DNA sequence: TGTGCCAGTAGTCCGGGGACATACTACGAGCAGTACTTC.

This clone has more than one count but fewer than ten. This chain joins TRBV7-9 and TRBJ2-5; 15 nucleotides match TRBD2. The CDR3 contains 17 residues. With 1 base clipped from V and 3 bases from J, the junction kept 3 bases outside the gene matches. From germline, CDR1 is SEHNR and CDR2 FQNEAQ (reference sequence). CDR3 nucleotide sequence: TGTGCCAGCAGCTTAGGGAGGACTAGCGGGGGGGAAGAGACCCAGTACTTC. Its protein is CASSLGRTSGGEETQYF.